Listed below are T cell receptor beta chains from one sample, sequenced in a study of long-term antiretroviral therapy in people with HIV. TCRdb's copy holds only in-frame clones and misses some; the assay was immunoSEQ multiplex PCR. The sample holds over 15,000 clones, 90% to 95% seen once. Sequenced material: unsorted PBMCs, taken approximately 11 years after starting antiretroviral therapy. These receptors came from a man aged 25-45 years with HIV. The CDR3 runs from the conserved cysteine through the conserved F or W. Fields, in order: clone size, J gene, V gene, D gene, CDR3 DNA, CDR3 protein. The D gene is left open where the match is weak. The size of a clone is reported for some rows only, either as once, few or many, or as a class for expanded clones.

clone_size: -
j_call: TRBJ1-2
v_call: TRBV7-9
d_call: -
cdr3_nt: TGTGCCAGCAGCCCGACCCCCCGGGGCAGGGACTATGGCTACACCTTC
cdr3_aa: CASSPTPRGRDYGYTF

clone_size: -
j_call: TRBJ2-5
v_call: TRBV11-2
d_call: TRBD1
cdr3_nt: TGTGCCAGCAGCTTAGGGACAGGCCAGTACCAAGAGACCCAGTACTTC
cdr3_aa: CASSLGTGQYQETQYF

clone_size: -
j_call: TRBJ2-1
v_call: TRBV10-3
d_call: -
cdr3_nt: TGTGCCATCAGTGAGTCGTGGGGGGACAATGAGCAGTTCTTC
cdr3_aa: CAISESWGDNEQFF

clone_size: -
j_call: TRBJ1-5
v_call: TRBV28
d_call: -
cdr3_nt: TGTGCCAGCAGTTTTTTTGGGTCCGCGGGGCCCCAGCATTTT
cdr3_aa: CASSFFGSAGPQHF

clone_size: -
j_call: TRBJ1-1
v_call: TRBV7-3
d_call: -
cdr3_nt: TGTGCCAGCAGCTTACTTTGCGATGAAGCTTTCTTT
cdr3_aa: CASSLLCDEAFF

clone_size: -
j_call: TRBJ1-2
v_call: TRBV29-1
d_call: TRBD1
cdr3_nt: TGCAGCGTTGACGACCTAGACAGGGGGCAGGAGGGCTACACCTTC
cdr3_aa: CSVDDLDRGQEGYTF

clone_size: -
j_call: TRBJ1-1
v_call: TRBV2
d_call: TRBD1
cdr3_nt: TGTGCCAGCAGTGGACAGGGGGTGAGCACTGAAGCTTTCTTT
cdr3_aa: CASSGQGVSTEAFF

clone_size: once
j_call: TRBJ1-1
v_call: TRBV19
d_call: -
cdr3_nt: TGTGCCAGTATACTTGGACCAATGAACACTGAAGCTTTCTTT
cdr3_aa: CASILGPMNTEAFF

clone_size: few
j_call: TRBJ1-1
v_call: TRBV6-6
d_call: -
cdr3_nt: TGTGCCAGCAGTTACGGAGGGTCATACACTGAAGCTTTCTTT
cdr3_aa: CASSYGGSYTEAFF

clone_size: -
j_call: TRBJ1-5
v_call: TRBV5-6
d_call: -
cdr3_nt: TGTGCCAGCAGCTTGGTTCAGGGTCAGCCCCAGCATTTT
cdr3_aa: CASSLVQGQPQHF

clone_size: -
j_call: TRBJ1-2
v_call: TRBV5-5
d_call: -
cdr3_nt: TGTGCCAGCAGCTTGGAGGGGGGGCTGAACTATGGCTACACCTTC
cdr3_aa: CASSLEGGLNYGYTF

clone_size: -
j_call: TRBJ1-4
v_call: TRBV28
d_call: -
cdr3_nt: TGTGCCAGCAGTCTCTGGGGCTATAACGAAAAACTGTTTTTT
cdr3_aa: CASSLWGYNEKLFF

clone_size: -
j_call: TRBJ2-2
v_call: TRBV5-8
d_call: TRBD1
cdr3_nt: TGTGCCAGCGGTCGGGGACAGTCCTTCACCGGGGAGCTGTTTTTT
cdr3_aa: CASGRGQSFTGELFF

clone_size: once
j_call: TRBJ1-3
v_call: TRBV6-1
d_call: -
cdr3_nt: TGTGCCAGCAGCGCCCTCACTTTGGGTGGAAACACCATATATTTT
cdr3_aa: CASSALTLGGNTIYF

clone_size: -
j_call: TRBJ2-5
v_call: TRBV7-8
d_call: -
cdr3_nt: TGTGCCAGCAGCTTAGGGGGGGGGACAAAAGAGACCCAGTACTTC
cdr3_aa: CASSLGGGTKETQYF

clone_size: -
j_call: TRBJ2-1
v_call: TRBV12-5
d_call: TRBD1
cdr3_nt: TGTGCTAGTGGTTCCCTCAAGGATGGACAGGGAGATATCAATGAGCAGTTCTTC
cdr3_aa: CASGSLKDGQGDINEQFF

clone_size: -
j_call: TRBJ1-5
v_call: TRBV5-1
d_call: -
cdr3_nt: TGCGCCAGCAGCGCGGCGGGGGGCGACGGACAGCCCCAGCATTTT
cdr3_aa: CASSAAGGDGQPQHF

clone_size: -
j_call: TRBJ1-2
v_call: TRBV30
d_call: -
cdr3_nt: TGTGCCTGGAGTGTGGGCAGACTCACCTATGGCTACACCTTC
cdr3_aa: CAWSVGRLTYGYTF

clone_size: -
j_call: TRBJ2-3
v_call: TRBV7-9
d_call: -
cdr3_nt: TGTGCCAGCAGCCGGGGGCTAGCGGACGTCACAGATACGCAGTATTTT
cdr3_aa: CASSRGLADVTDTQYF

clone_size: -
j_call: TRBJ2-5
v_call: TRBV10-3
d_call: -
cdr3_nt: TGTGCCGTGTCTACGGGAAGGGGCGGGGAGACCCAGTACTTC
cdr3_aa: CAVSTGRGGETQYF

clone_size: -
j_call: TRBJ2-3
v_call: TRBV6-6
d_call: -
cdr3_nt: TGTGCCAGCAGCCAATCCCTTAGCGAGCTGGGTACGCAGTATTTT
cdr3_aa: CASSQSLSELGTQYF

clone_size: -
j_call: TRBJ1-5
v_call: TRBV4-1
d_call: TRBD1
cdr3_nt: TGCGCCAGCAGCCAAGAGGGACAGGGGACGACTCAGCCCCAGCATTTT
cdr3_aa: CASSQEGQGTTQPQHF

clone_size: -
j_call: TRBJ1-1
v_call: TRBV29-1
d_call: -
cdr3_nt: TGCAGCGTCCAGATAGGGAGCACTGAAGCTTTCTTT
cdr3_aa: CSVQIGSTEAFF

clone_size: -
j_call: TRBJ1-6
v_call: TRBV2
d_call: -
cdr3_nt: TGTGCCAGCAGTGAGGGGATCAATTCACCCCTCCACTTT
cdr3_aa: CASSEGINSPLHF

clone_size: -
j_call: TRBJ2-5
v_call: TRBV28
d_call: -
cdr3_nt: TGTGCCAGCAAAAACCCCAAAGAGACCCAGTACTTC
cdr3_aa: CASKNPKETQYF

clone_size: -
j_call: TRBJ1-6
v_call: TRBV5-4
d_call: TRBD1
cdr3_nt: TGTGCCAGCAGCTTGGAACAGGGGAATTCACCCCTCCACTTT
cdr3_aa: CASSLEQGNSPLHF

clone_size: -
j_call: TRBJ2-1
v_call: TRBV6-1
d_call: TRBD2
cdr3_nt: TGTGCCAGCAGAGGAAGCGGGGGGGCCGGTGAGCAGTTCTTC
cdr3_aa: CASRGSGGAGEQFF

clone_size: -
j_call: TRBJ1-2
v_call: TRBV7-2
d_call: TRBD1
cdr3_nt: TGTGCCAGCAGCCGAAGGGACAGCTCCGCGCATGGCTACACCTTC
cdr3_aa: CASSRRDSSAHGYTF

clone_size: -
j_call: TRBJ2-6
v_call: TRBV29-1
d_call: -
cdr3_nt: TGCAGCGTCGGCGTCTCTGGGGCCAACGTCCTGACTTTC
cdr3_aa: CSVGVSGANVLTF

clone_size: -
j_call: TRBJ2-5
v_call: TRBV6-1
d_call: TRBD1
cdr3_nt: TGTGCCAGCAGTGCGGGACAGGAGGAAGAGACCCAGTACTTC
cdr3_aa: CASSAGQEEETQYF

clone_size: -
j_call: TRBJ1-2
v_call: TRBV7-9
d_call: TRBD1
cdr3_nt: TGTGCCAGCAGCCTCCGGACAGGATATTATGACTATGGCTACACCTTC
cdr3_aa: CASSLRTGYYDYGYTF

clone_size: -
j_call: TRBJ2-3
v_call: TRBV7-9
d_call: -
cdr3_nt: TGTGCCAGCAGCCCCGCATTCGCGGGTGCCACAGATACGCAGTATTTT
cdr3_aa: CASSPAFAGATDTQYF

clone_size: -
j_call: TRBJ1-1
v_call: TRBV6-5
d_call: -
cdr3_nt: TGTGCCAGCAGTATGGCGGGTGGGCCGTACGAAGCTTTCTTT
cdr3_aa: CASSMAGGPYEAFF

clone_size: -
j_call: TRBJ1-2
v_call: TRBV4-2
d_call: -
cdr3_nt: TGTGCCAGCAGCCAAGCGACGGGAAACCCTAACTATGGCTACACCTTC
cdr3_aa: CASSQATGNPNYGYTF

clone_size: -
j_call: TRBJ1-1
v_call: TRBV6-4
d_call: TRBD1
cdr3_nt: TGTGCCAGCAGTGACTCCGACAGGGCCACTGAAGCTTTCTTT
cdr3_aa: CASSDSDRATEAFF

clone_size: -
j_call: TRBJ1-4
v_call: TRBV2
d_call: -
cdr3_nt: TGTGCCAGCAGCGGACAGACAACTAATGAAAAACTGTTTTTT
cdr3_aa: CASSGQTTNEKLFF

clone_size: -
j_call: TRBJ1-4
v_call: TRBV13
d_call: TRBD1
cdr3_nt: TGTGCCAGCAGCCACAGGGGGCTTAATGAAAAACTGTTTTTT
cdr3_aa: CASSHRGLNEKLFF

clone_size: -
j_call: TRBJ2-2
v_call: TRBV11-2
d_call: -
cdr3_nt: TGTGCCAGCAGCCCCCGGAGGGACGGGGAGCTGTTTTTT
cdr3_aa: CASSPRRDGELFF

clone_size: -
j_call: TRBJ2-5
v_call: TRBV19
d_call: TRBD1
cdr3_nt: TGTGCCAGTAGTCCAGACAGGGGGCGAGAGACCCAGTACTTC
cdr3_aa: CASSPDRGRETQYF

clone_size: -
j_call: TRBJ2-5
v_call: TRBV28
d_call: -
cdr3_nt: TGTGCCAGCAGCGTCGCCCTTGAGACCCAGTACTTC
cdr3_aa: CASSVALETQYF

clone_size: once
j_call: TRBJ1-3
v_call: TRBV6-6
d_call: -
cdr3_nt: TGTGCCAGCAGTTATGCCGAGTTCTCTGGAAACACCATATATTTT
cdr3_aa: CASSYAEFSGNTIYF

clone_size: -
j_call: TRBJ2-3
v_call: TRBV5-1
d_call: TRBD1
cdr3_nt: TGCGCCAGCAGCCATACCGGGACAGGGGTCACAGATACGCAGTATTTT
cdr3_aa: CASSHTGTGVTDTQYF

clone_size: -
j_call: TRBJ2-3
v_call: TRBV19
d_call: -
cdr3_nt: TGTGCCAGTACTAAACTAGGGGAAGGCACAGATACGCAGTATTTT
cdr3_aa: CASTKLGEGTDTQYF

clone_size: once
j_call: TRBJ1-6
v_call: TRBV19
d_call: -
cdr3_nt: TGTGCCAGTAGTATCTCGGGGCCTAAGCCCTCCTATAATTCACCCCTCCACTTT
cdr3_aa: CASSISGPKPSYNSPLHF

clone_size: -
j_call: TRBJ2-2
v_call: TRBV2
d_call: TRBD1
cdr3_nt: TGTGCCAGCAGTAAACAGGGGGGTATAGGAACCGGGGAGCTGTTTTTT
cdr3_aa: CASSKQGGIGTGELFF

clone_size: -
j_call: TRBJ1-4
v_call: TRBV9
d_call: TRBD1
cdr3_nt: TGTGCCAGCAGTGAACAGGGGTTAAGGAGTAGTATGGGTGAAAAACTGTTTTTT
cdr3_aa: CASSEQGLRSSMGEKLFF

clone_size: -
j_call: TRBJ1-1
v_call: TRBV4-1
d_call: -
cdr3_nt: TGCGCCAGCAGCCCCCCGGGGAACACTGAAGCTTTCTTT
cdr3_aa: CASSPPGNTEAFF

clone_size: -
j_call: TRBJ1-6
v_call: TRBV9
d_call: -
cdr3_nt: TGTGCCAGCAGCGTAGCGGGGGGGATAGCGCCCCTCCACTTT
cdr3_aa: CASSVAGGIAPLHF

clone_size: once
j_call: TRBJ2-2
v_call: TRBV6-6
d_call: -
cdr3_nt: TGTGCCAGCAGTTACGGGGCTAGCGTCTACACCGGGGAGCTGTTTTTT
cdr3_aa: CASSYGASVYTGELFF

clone_size: -
j_call: TRBJ2-3
v_call: TRBV19
d_call: -
cdr3_nt: TGTGCCAGTATCCCTAGCGAGCTCACAGATACGCAGTATTTT
cdr3_aa: CASIPSELTDTQYF

clone_size: -
j_call: TRBJ2-7
v_call: TRBV6-6
d_call: -
cdr3_nt: TGTGCCAGCACCCCCCGTGAAGGATACGAGCAGTACTTC
cdr3_aa: CASTPREGYEQYF

clone_size: once
j_call: TRBJ1-5
v_call: TRBV21-1
d_call: -
cdr3_nt: TGTGCCAGCAGAAACAGGGTTTGCACTCAGCCCCAGCATTTT
cdr3_aa: CASRNRVCTQPQHF

clone_size: once
j_call: TRBJ2-2
v_call: TRBV5-4
d_call: -
cdr3_nt: TGTGCCAGCAGCTTTGACAGGAACACCGGGGAGCTGTTTTTT
cdr3_aa: CASSFDRNTGELFF

clone_size: once
j_call: TRBJ1-5
v_call: TRBV6-6
d_call: -
cdr3_nt: TGTGCCAGCAGCTCTACAGGCGCTAGCAATCAGCCCCAGCATTTT
cdr3_aa: CASSSTGASNQPQHF